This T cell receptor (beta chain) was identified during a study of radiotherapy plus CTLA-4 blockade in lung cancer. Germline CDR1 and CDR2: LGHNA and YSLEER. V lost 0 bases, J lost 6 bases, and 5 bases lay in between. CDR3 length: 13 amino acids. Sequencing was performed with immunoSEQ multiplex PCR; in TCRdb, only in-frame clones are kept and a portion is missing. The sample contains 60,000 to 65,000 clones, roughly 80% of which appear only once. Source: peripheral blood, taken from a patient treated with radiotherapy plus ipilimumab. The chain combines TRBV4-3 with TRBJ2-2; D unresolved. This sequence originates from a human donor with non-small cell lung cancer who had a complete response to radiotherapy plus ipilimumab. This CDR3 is CASSQDQAGELFF. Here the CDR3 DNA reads TGCGCCAGCAGCCAAGATCAGGCCGGGGAGCTGTTTTTT.